This T cell receptor beta chain is from a study of CD8 T cells in Susac syndrome. Regarding the study as a whole: Regarding the TCR sequencing and HLA analysis, the study admitted that a relatively small number of individuals were involved.

TCR beta sequencing was performed on blood CD8+ and CD4+ T cells. Bulk CD8+ and CD4+ cells came from magnetic negative isolation; CD8+ TEMRA by FACS. The germline CDR1 and CDR2 sequences are GTSNPN and SVGIG (reference sequence). This CDR3 spans 10 amino acids. Of note for this clonotype: Its antigen is still unknown.

Random hexamers were used to reverse transcribe the RNA input (about 0.45 to 1 ug). A multiplex approach, immunoSEQ multiplex PCR, amplified TCR beta CDR3 across 54 Vbeta and 13 Jbeta. MiXCR, applied by TCRdb to the immunoSEQ multiplex PCR reads, yields one record per CDR3 protein. The sample includes about 300,000 distinct CDR3 sequences, about 88% of them seen just once. The chain joins TRBV30 to TRBJ2-5; tentative D call: TRBD2 (6 bases). The sequence came from a human donor with multiple sclerosis. Sequenced material: CD8+ T cells from PBMCs. The CDR3 sequence: CALSGETQYF. DNA for the CDR3: TGTGCACTGAGCGGGGAGACCCAGTACTTC.